Following are 2 T cell receptor beta chains from one sample sequenced in a study of lung T cells in sarcoidosis with Löfgren's syndrome. TCRdb called the reads again in MiXCR, with one record for every CDR3 protein. Of roughly 7,800 distinct CDR3 sequences listed, 20% to 25% are singletons. The sample was CD4+ T cells from bronchoalveolar lavage fluid. These receptors were taken from a human donor with sarcoidosis (Löfgren's syndrome or another form), or a control subject (not recorded which).

In its sample, this clonotype was seen many times. This sequence joins TRBV6-1 and TRBJ2-3; D may match TRBD1 or TRBD2 (6 bases each). The CDR3 totals 14 residues. The germline V gene encodes CDR1 MNHNS and CDR2 SASEGT. Trimming took 6 bases from V and 8 from J, leaving 18 bases between them. CDR3 nucleotides: TGTGCCAGCAGCCCAGGGGCGGGGCTTGGTACGCAGTATTTT. Protein: CASSPGAGLGTQYF.

This clonotype was counted many times. The rearrangement uses TRBV18 and TRBJ1-1; D not resolved. V lost 1 base to trimming and J lost 6 bases, with 9 bases between them. The germline V gene has CDR1 KGHSH and CDR2 LQKENI. CDR3 length equals 13 residues. In nucleotides, the CDR3 is TGTGCCAGCTCACCACGCGAGGGTGCTGAAGCTTTCTTT. Protein product: CASSPREGAEAFF.